This entry concerns a single T cell receptor (beta chain). Its antigen is as yet unknown. The data were taken from a study of cytomegalovirus exposure and HLA in healthy donors. Study-wide results and limits: It has been reported that TCR beta sequences accurately predicted the HLA-A and HLA-B alleles of most subjects. Later analysis placed DRB1 highest and HLA-C lowest in TCR association rates, which differed by HLA locus.

This CDR3 has 15 residues. CDR1 and CDR2 from the germline V gene are SQVTM and ANQGSEA. Trimming took 6 bases from V and 0 from J; bases not matched to a gene: 6. PCR employed 60 Vbeta and 13 Jbeta primers. The repertoire was sequenced with immunoSEQ multiplex PCR; TCRdb's copy has only in-frame clones and lacks some. The sample records roughly 250,000 clones, 80% being singletons. This receptor was taken from a girl aged 2 to 10 in good health and CMV-seronegative. The J gene is TRBJ1-3, the V gene TRBV29-1, with TRBD1 matching over 9 bases. Sequenced input: PBMCs. The CDR3 reads CSVRDRGYSGNTIYF. DNA for the CDR3: TGCAGCGTCCGAGACAGGGGGTACTCTGGAAACACCATATATTTT.